Here is one T cell receptor beta chain with its context. The antigen is undetermined. Making the TCR beta cDNA relied on 5'RACE template switching with UMIs. One entry per CDR3 protein, without DNA, is what TCRdb gives after re-calling the 5' RACE reads. This sample contains more than 90,000 distinct CDR3 sequences. The data are from a study of T cells expressing NK-cell markers. General study results and limits: The leading position in the CD3+CD56-NKG2C+ fraction of a handful of donors also went to these clonotypes. Unclear, still, was the HCMV specificity of the expanded NKG2C+ T cell clones.

The TCR comes from a woman between 18 and 70 years old in good health. Source material: blood T cells: a sorted CD56 or NKG2C T cell subset, CD4+ or CD8+ T cells, or bulk PBMC T cells (not recorded which).

The CDR3 loop is CASSSPRASSGPGEQFF. J is TRBJ2-1 and V is TRBV7-8; TCRdb lists TRBD2, though no DNA is available to test this call. The CDR3 sequence is 17 residues long. Per germline, CDR1 SGHVS and CDR2 FQNEAQ.